The 30 T cell receptor beta chains presented below share a single source sample, sequenced in a study of OX40 agonist ivuxolimab in advanced cancers. The repertoire was sequenced with immunoSEQ multiplex PCR; TCRdb's copy has only in-frame clones and lacks some. The sample lists tens of thousands of clones, roughly 89% occurring once. Sequenced here: CD4+ or CD8+ T cells sorted from blood, sampled in a trial of the OX40 agonist ivuxolimab. The source of these receptors is an adult with an advanced solid tumor such as melanoma, head and neck, liver or kidney cancer.

This clone was detected only once. This CDR3 reads CATRNFDKPYEQYF. CDR3 DNA sequence: TGTGCCACCCGAAATTTCGACAAGCCCTACGAGCAGTACTTC. This chain uses TRBV6-5 with TRBJ2-7; D ambiguous. V was shortened by 10 bases and J by 2 bases, with 18 bases between the two germline ends. From germline, CDR1 is MNHEY and CDR2 SVGAGI. CDR3 size: 14 residues.

The gene calls are TRBV27 and TRBJ1-2; tentative D call: TRBD1 (5 bases). CDR1 and CDR2 from the germline V gene are MNHEY and SMNVEV (reference sequence). The V end lost 5 bases, the J end lost 0 bases, and 13 bases lay between the germline ends. The CDR3 totals 15 residues. CDR3 sequence reads: CASSPSGGANYGYTF. The CDR3 nucleotides are TGTGCCAGCAGTCCCTCGGGGGGAGCTAACTATGGCTACACCTTC.

This sequence joins TRBV15 and TRBJ2-3; D may correspond to TRBD1 or TRBD2 (6 bases each). CDR1 LNHNV and CDR2 YYDKDF come from the germline V gene (reference sequence). The CDR3 contains 14 residues. Trimming pared 3 bases from V and 5 bases from J, leaving 12 bases between. CDR3 region: CATSSRRGQDTQYF. The CDR3 bases are TGTGCCACCAGCAGCCGCCGGGGGCAAGATACGCAGTATTTT.

The chain links TRBV7-3 to TRBJ2-3; 9 bases line up with TRBD2. Trimming took 1 base from V and 5 from J; bases not matched to a gene: 10. The CDR3 totals 17 residues. Germline V lookup: CDR1 SGHTA, CDR2 FQGTGA. In DNA form, the CDR3 reads TGTGCCAGCAGCTTAATCGGTGGTAGCGGGGGTGTAGATACGCAGTATTTT. Amino acids: CASSLIGGSGGVDTQYF.

This chain connects TRBV7-6 to TRBJ1-2, with D hard to call. CDR3 size: 10 residues. With 8 bases removed from V and 1 base from J, the gap between germline ends came to 2 bases. The germline V gene has CDR1 SGHVS and CDR2 FNYEAQ. In DNA, the CDR3 is TGTGCCAGCGGTAACTATGGCTACACCTTC. Translation: CASGNYGYTF.

The chain has TRBV7-2 and TRBJ2-5; TRBD2 is a possible D gene (5 bases). The germline V gene encodes CDR1 SGHTA and CDR2 FQGNSA. V lost 5 bases and J 5 bases, leaving 18 bases between the germline ends. The CDR3 covers 15 residues. This chain's CDR3 is CASSPLLLGGETQYF. The CDR3 nucleotides are TGTGCCAGCAGCCCTCTGCTACTAGGAGGTGAGACCCAGTACTTC.

This clone was seen more than once but under ten times. The V and J genes are TRBV7-9 and TRBJ2-5; the match to TRBD1 covers 8 bases. The CDR3 is 13 amino acids. Germline assignment: CDR1 SEHNR and CDR2 FQNEAQ (reference sequence). V lost 8 bases and J lost 5; bases outside the gene matches: 7. CDR3 DNA sequence: TGTGCCAGCGGGACAGGTGGTATGGAGACCCAGTACTTC. Protein sequence: CASGTGGMETQYF.

The chain recombines TRBV19 with TRBJ2-1; D remains ambiguous. The CDR3 has 14 amino acids. The V end lost 5 bases, the J end lost 3 bases, and 11 bases lay between the germline ends. Germline lookup yields CDR1 LNHDA and CDR2 SQIVND (reference sequence). The chain's CDR3 is CASSEVAYYNEQFF. The CDR3 nucleotides read TGTGCCAGTAGTGAGGTAGCTTACTACAATGAGCAGTTCTTC. Full variable domain (rest looked up from reference TRBV19 and TRBJ2-1): DGGITQSPKYLFRKEGQNVTLSCEQNLNHDAMYWYRQDPGQGLRLIYYSQIVNDFQKGDIAEGYSVSREKKESFPLTVTSAQKNPTAFYLCASSEVAYYNEQFFGPGTRLTVL.

This chain links TRBV27 with TRBJ1-2, with a possible D match to TRBD1 (6 bases). This CDR3 comprises 16 residues. Germline values: CDR1 MNHEY, CDR2 SMNVEV (reference sequence). Between the trimmed V and J ends, which lost 5 bases and 4 bases, there was a span of 20 bases. The CDR3 DNA reads as TGTGCCAGCAGTCCCTCGACAGGCTCGGCAATCTATGGCTACACCTTC. It encodes CASSPSTGSAIYGYTF.

V gene TRBV7-6 combines with J gene TRBJ1-1, with D hard to call. Germline V gives CDR1 SGHVS, CDR2 FNYEAQ. The CDR3 extends over 14 amino acids. With 1 base removed from V and 3 bases from J, the gap between germline ends came to 9 bases. CDR3 sequence: CASSLDLADTEAFF. CDR3 nucleotide sequence: TGTGCCAGCAGCTTAGATCTGGCAGACACTGAAGCTTTCTTT.

This clone was recorded once. The V and J genes are TRBV27 and TRBJ1-5; tentatively, D is TRBD1 (5 bases). V shed 3 bases and J shed 8 bases, with 14 bases lying between them. This CDR3 comprises 14 residues. Germline CDR1 and CDR2: MNHEY and SMNVEV (reference sequence). The CDR3: CASSLYQGGKPQHF. In DNA, the CDR3 is TGTGCCAGCAGTTTGTACCAGGGAGGGAAGCCCCAGCATTTT.

The chain joins TRBV7-9 to TRBJ1-4; no definite D call. Germline CDR1 SEHNR, CDR2 FQNEAQ (reference sequence). This CDR3 contains 14 residues. Trimming stripped 4 bases from V and 5 bases from J, with 11 bases between. In DNA form, the CDR3 reads TGTGCCAGCAGCTCACCCGGGATCAATGAAAAACTGTTTTTT. Protein product: CASSSPGINEKLFF.

This sequence joins TRBV7-6 and TRBJ2-1; 12 bases match TRBD2. V gave up 2 bases and J gave up 4 bases; unmatched junction bases: 6. CDR3 length equals 17 residues. Looked up from germline, CDR1 is SGHVS and CDR2 is FNYEAQ. The CDR3 is CASSLWPSGGAYNEQFF. CDR3 DNA sequence: TGTGCCAGCAGCTTATGGCCTAGCGGGGGGGCTTACAATGAGCAGTTCTTC.

J is TRBJ1-3 and V is TRBV7-6; D ambiguous. This CDR3 comprises 13 residues. The germline V and J ends were trimmed by 1 base and 0 bases, with 1 base remaining between them. Germline V lookup: CDR1 SGHVS, CDR2 FNYEAQ. The DNA of the CDR3 is TGTGCCAGCAGCTTAGACTCTGGAAACACCATATATTTT. Amino acid sequence: CASSLDSGNTIYF.

V and J are TRBV29-1 and TRBJ1-1; 8 nucleotides match TRBD1. V trimming: 7 bases; J trimming: 5 bases; junction bases outside the gene matches: 15. There are 15 residues in the CDR3. Germline lookup yields CDR1 SQVTM and CDR2 ANQGSEA. The chain's CDR3 is CSGGGTGPMRTEAFF. The CDR3 nucleotides read TGCAGCGGCGGGGGGACAGGCCCGATGAGGACTGAAGCTTTCTTT.

This chain joins TRBV9 and TRBJ2-5, with 9 bases fitting TRBD1. There are 15 residues in the CDR3. Germline V gene lookup returns CDR1 SGDLS and CDR2 YYNGEE. The V gene end was trimmed by 0 bases and the J gene end by 4 bases; junction bases not matched to a gene: 4. The CDR3 protein is CASSVAQGARETQYF. The CDR3 DNA is TGTGCCAGCAGCGTAGCACAGGGGGCTCGAGAGACCCAGTACTTC.

J is TRBJ2-5 and V is TRBV28; 7 bases match TRBD2. Germline V gives CDR1 MDHEN, CDR2 SYDVKM. The CDR3 is 14 amino acids. After removal of 3 bases from V and 5 bases from J, the junction contained 6 bases not matched to a gene. CDR3 in amino acids: CASSFAGEEETQYF. The CDR3 nucleotides read TGTGCCAGCAGTTTCGCGGGAGAGGAGGAGACCCAGTACTTC.

The gene calls are TRBV29-1 and TRBJ2-7; no definite D call. Deletions cut 6 bases from V and 2 bases from J, with 8 bases between. Looked up from germline, CDR1 is SQVTM and CDR2 is ANQGSEA. CDR3 length: 11 residues. The CDR3 reads CSVTVTYEQYF. In DNA form, the CDR3 reads TGCAGCGTAACAGTTACCTACGAGCAGTACTTC.

A single count supports this clone. V is TRBV5-1 and J is TRBJ2-7; 13 bases align to TRBD2. Losses at the gene ends were 3 bases for V and 3 bases for J; bases not matched to a gene: 6. Germline V gene data show CDR1 as SGHRS and CDR2 as YFSETQ. The CDR3 has 16 amino acids. CDR3 nucleotide sequence: TGCGCCAGCAGCTCAGGACTAGCGGGAGAGGACTACGAGCAGTACTTC. Protein: CASSSGLAGEDYEQYF.

The V and J genes are TRBV11-3 and TRBJ2-1, with TRBD2 identical over 9 bases. Germline trimming cut 6 bases from V and 4 bases from J; bases unmatched to any gene: 1. CDR1 SGHNT and CDR2 YENEEA come from the germline V gene. This CDR3 is 13 amino acids long. DNA of the CDR3: TGTGCCAGCAGTAGCGGGGGTTACAATGAGCAGTTCTTC. It translates to CASSSGGYNEQFF.

This clone came up a few times. This chain links TRBV28 with TRBJ1-1; D perhaps matches TRBD1 (5 bases). CDR1 is MDHEN, CDR2 SYDVKM, per germline. This CDR3 has 11 residues. Trimming took 11 bases from V and 2 from J, leaving 9 bases between them. CDR3 nucleotides: TGTGCCGGGGGGGGAAACACTGAAGCTTTCTTT. Translating it yields CAGGGNTEAFF.

Here the CDR3 reads CASSYDPGTKETQYF. CDR3 sequence (DNA): TGTGCCAGCAGTTACGATCCGGGTACAAAAGAGACCCAGTACTTC. The gene calls are TRBV6-5 and TRBJ2-5; no firm D call. In germline, CDR1 is MNHEY, CDR2 SVGAGI. The CDR3 is made up of 15 amino acids. V shed 2 bases and J shed 3 bases, with 13 bases lying between them.

This clone has more than one count but fewer than ten. This chain links TRBV11-2 with TRBJ1-1; weak D call: TRBD1 (5 bases). V gave up 6 bases and J gave up 6 bases, with 11 bases separating them. Germline CDR1 SGHAT, CDR2 FQNNGV. The CDR3 has 12 residues. CDR3 sequence reads: CASRTGGSEAFF. CDR3 in DNA: TGTGCCAGCAGAACGGGGGGGTCTGAAGCTTTCTTT.

This chain uses TRBV5-3 with TRBJ2-1, with 8 bases aligning to TRBD1. TRBV5-3 falls under the ORF class, with uncertain function. CDR3 length: 13 residues. Unmatched junction bases numbered 10, after V lost 5 bases and J lost 12 bases. The CDR3 DNA reads as TGTGCCAGAAGTCACCCGGGACAGGTTAGGCAGTTCTTC. Its protein product is CARSHPGQVRQFF.

The gene calls are TRBV29-1 and TRBJ2-7; 7 bases line up with TRBD1. The germline gives CDR1 SQVTM, CDR2 ANQGSEA. The CDR3 sequence is 13 residues long. The V gene end was trimmed by 5 bases and the J gene end by 4 bases; junction bases not matched to a gene: 8. CDR3 sequence: CSVKQGLSYEQYF. DNA for the CDR3: TGCAGCGTTAAACAGGGGTTAAGTTACGAGCAGTACTTC.

The count of this clone is one. This chain connects TRBV19 to TRBJ1-5; no clear D. V lost 7 bases to trimming and J lost 2 bases, with 18 bases between them. The CDR3 length is 16 residues. The V gene's germline CDR1 is LNHDA and CDR2 SQIVND (reference sequence). CDR3 nucleotides: TGTGCCAGTACTGATGCGTGGCGTCGGGGCAATCAGCCCCAGCATTTT. Its protein product is CASTDAWRRGNQPQHF.

This clone was observed a handful of times. The chain has TRBV4-3 and TRBJ2-3, with 7 bases that match TRBD2. The V segment lost 3 bases and the J segment 0 bases; nucleotides outside the gene matches: 6. Germline CDR1 LGHNA, CDR2 YSLEER. The CDR3 extends over 16 amino acids. DNA for the CDR3: TGCGCCAGCAGCCAGGAGGGAGGGCGTAGCACAGATACGCAGTATTTT. Protein product: CASSQEGGRSTDTQYF.

The gene calls are TRBV27 and TRBJ2-7; D is uncertain. Trimming removed 3 bases at V and 4 bases at J, with 13 bases between. The CDR3 is 14 amino acids. Per germline, CDR1 MNHEY and CDR2 SMNVEV (reference sequence). The CDR3 protein is CASSFWGTGYEQYF. The CDR3 DNA is TGTGCCAGCAGTTTCTGGGGTACTGGGTACGAGCAGTACTTC.

The genes are TRBV6-5 and TRBJ2-1; 11 positions agree with TRBD2. The CDR3 length is 15 residues. Trimming cost V 0 bases and J 9 bases; bases outside gene matches: 4. From germline, CDR1 is MNHEY and CDR2 SVGAGI. CDR3 nucleotide sequence: TGTGCCAGCAGTTACTCGACTAGCGGGACGTCTGAGCAGTTCTTC. Its protein product is CASSYSTSGTSEQFF.

This clone has only a few counts. V and J are TRBV7-8 and TRBJ1-4; the D is unclear. Germline V CDR1 and CDR2: SGHVS, FQNEAQ. The CDR3 contains 16 residues. The V end was cut by 2 bases, the J end by 4 bases, with 14 bases between. The CDR3 here is CASSLNPGPFNEKLFF. The CDR3, as DNA: TGTGCCAGCAGCTTAAATCCAGGCCCATTTAATGAAAAACTGTTTTTT. Based on the CDR3 plus reference TRBV7-8 and TRBJ1-4, the full variable domain is GAGVSQSPRYKVAKRGQDVALRCDPISGHVSLFWYQQALGQGPEFLTYFQNEAQLDKSGLPSDRFFAERPEGSVSTLKIQRTQQEDSAVYLCASSLNPGPFNEKLFFGSGTQLSVL.